This TCR beta chain was captured in a study of blood T cells in healthy people across ages. Study outcomes and limitations: Underestimates were what the diversity estimates from one million T cells were considered to be. Among long-lived donors, naive CD4+ cells were more numerous and diversity higher than in aged donors. While age rose, TCR beta diversity per million T cells dropped in a roughly linear way.

The use of a sample-barcoded 5' primer and a J-beta primer mix characterized a second PCR of about 6 to 12 cycles. Via MiXCR, TCRdb re-called the 5' RACE reads, giving one row per CDR3 protein. Seen here are some 1.4 million distinct CDR3 sequences, 42% observed once, and the top ten hold 7.9%. Points on this clonotype: The target antigen is unknown.

The CDR3 is made up of 17 amino acids. Germline V gives CDR1 DFQATT, CDR2 SNEGSKA (reference sequence). Germline trimming cut 0 bases from V and 4 bases from J; bases unmatched to any gene: 11. The chain recombines TRBV20-1 with TRBJ2-7; 11 positions agree with TRBD2. Sequenced sample: blood. This sequence was found in a woman aged 18-29 years in good health. The chain's CDR3 is CSARDEERLAGGYEQYF. The CDR3 region has the DNA TGCAGTGCTAGAGATGAGGAAAGGCTAGCGGGGGGATACGAGCAGTACTTC.